A single TCR beta chain is shown here with its context. The PCR used 60 Vbeta and 13 Jbeta primers. The method was immunoSEQ multiplex PCR; TCRdb's version includes in-frame clones alone and lacks a portion of them. Of under 150,000 clones listed, around 85% are singletons. This entry comes from a study of cytomegalovirus exposure and HLA in healthy donors. The clonotype comes from a boy younger than 18 in good health and CMV-seronegative. The sequencing input was PBMCs.

The CDR3 loop reads CASSPAGNQPQHF. The CDR3 region has the DNA TGCGCCAGCAGCCCAGCGGGCAATCAGCCCCAGCATTTT. The rearrangement uses TRBV5-1 and TRBJ1-5, with D uncertain. Trimming cost V 4 bases and J 2 bases, with 7 bases left between them. Germline values: CDR1 SGHRS, CDR2 YFSETQ. This CDR3 spans 13 amino acids.